This T cell receptor beta chain was sequenced during a study of CD8 T cells in Susac syndrome. Reverse transcription used about 0.5 to 1 ug RNA and random hexamers. TCRdb re-called the immunoSEQ multiplex PCR reads with MiXCR, one entry per CDR3 protein. The top ten clones hold approximately 0.11% of a sample with about 300,000 distinct CDR3 sequences, 70% to 90% of them seen once. This CDR3 spans 17 amino acids. V lost 2 bases and J lost 4, with 18 bases in between. Germline CDR1 and CDR2: MGHDK and SYGVNS. The sequence was obtained from a human donor with multiple sclerosis. The V and J genes are TRBV25-1 and TRBJ1-5, with D unresolved. Sequencing input: CD8+ T cells from PBMCs. The CDR3 is CASSETGVGQQNQPQHF. CDR3 sequence (DNA): TGTGCCAGCAGTGAAACGGGCGTGGGTCAGCAGAATCAGCCCCAGCATTTT.